These T cell receptor beta chains were read from a single sample in a study of breast tumors, draining lymph nodes, adjacent tissues. TCRdb re-called the multiplex PCR reads with MiXCR, one entry per CDR3 protein. The data hold 17,000 or so distinct CDR3 sequences, with roughly 63% observed a single time. Sequencing input: tumor-adjacent breast tissue. These receptor sequences come from a female donor with breast cancer. Some clones in this sample may be carry-over from other donors' samples. CDR3s include the opening cysteine and the closing phenylalanine or tryptophan. D genes are given only for firm matches. Some rows mark clone size as missing; the rest say once, few, many or name a class of expanded clone.

>TRBD1|-|TRBV5-1|TRBJ2-7
CASKSFAGTALYEQYF
TGCGCCAGCAAATCCTTCGCCGGGACAGCTCTCTACGAGCAGTACTTC
>TRBD1|few|TRBV7-2|TRBJ2-7
CASTPGQGAHEQYF
TGTGCCAGCACCCCGGGACAGGGGGCCCACGAGCAGTACTTC
>-|medium-sized|TRBV10-2|TRBJ2-5
CASSESRWETQYF
TGCGCCAGCAGTGAGAGCCGGTGGGAGACCCAGTACTTC
>-|medium-sized|TRBV28|TRBJ2-7
CASSQYYEQYF
TGTGCCAGCAGTCAGTACTACGAGCAGTACTTC
>TRBD1|many|TRBV12-3/TRBV12-4|TRBJ2-2
CASSSPGQATDTGELFF
TGTGCCAGCAGTTCACCCGGACAGGCAACCGACACCGGGGAGCTGTTTTTT
>-|-|TRBV29-1|TRBJ2-2
CSVLPGNANTGELFF
TGCAGCGTTTTACCTGGCAACGCGAACACCGGGGAGCTGTTTTTT
>TRBD1|medium-sized|TRBV12-3/TRBV12-4|TRBJ1-4
CASTSQGARNEKLFF
TGTGCCAGCACTTCCCAGGGGGCTAGGAATGAAAAACTGTTTTTT
>-|many|TRBV19|TRBJ2-3
CASNPPPQQYF
TGTGCCAGTAATCCCCCACCTCAGCAGTATTTT
>-|-|TRBV20-1|TRBJ1-4
CSARDGPNEKLFF
TGCAGTGCGCGGGACGGTCCTAATGAAAAACTGTTTTTT
>-|many|TRBV6-1|TRBJ1-5
CASSQYLSAASNQPQHF
TGTGCCAGCAGTCAATACCTTTCGGCAGCCAGCAATCAGCCCCAGCATTTT
>-|-|TRBV24-1|TRBJ1-5
CATSDLPGRAHQPHHF
TGTGCCACCAGTGATTTGCCGGGGAGAGCGCATCAGCCCCATCATTTT
>-|medium-sized|TRBV29-1|TRBJ1-2
CSVEMGNYGYTF
TGCAGCGTTGAAATGGGGAACTATGGCTACACCTTC
>-|once|TRBV7-6|TRBJ2-1
CASSPRLKGGEQFF
TGTGCCAGCAGCCCTCGACTAAAGGGGGGTGAGCAGTTCTTC
>-|-|TRBV20-1|TRBJ1-2
CSAPLTDGPYGYTF
TGCAGTGCTCCTCTTACTGACGGCCCCTATGGCTACACCTTC
>-|-|TRBV14|TRBJ2-7
CASSQGGRTPLWEQYF
TGTGCCAGCAGCCAAGGCGGCAGGACGCCCCTCTGGGAGCAGTACTTC
>-|-|TRBV20-1|TRBJ1-3
CSASSPSGNTIYF
TGCAGTGCTAGTTCTCCCTCTGGAAACACCATATATTTT
>-|few|TRBV29-1|TRBJ1-4
CSAGVGNEKLFF
TGCAGCGCGGGGGTGGGTAATGAAAAACTGTTTTTT
>-|once|TRBV11-2|TRBJ2-3
CASSFGPGAAPEYF
-
>-|-|TRBV12-3/TRBV12-4|TRBJ2-2
CASGSGLSNTGELFF
TGTGCCAGCGGTTCGGGGCTAAGTAACACCGGGGAGCTGTTTTTT
>-|once|TRBV6-2/TRBV6-3|TRBJ1-1
CASSYSSRTARMNTKAFF
TGTGCCAGCAGTTACTCGAGCCGTACAGCACGCATGAATACTAAAGCTTTCTTT
>TRBD2|medium-sized|TRBV5-1|TRBJ2-1
CASSATSGGGNEQFF
TGCGCCAGCAGCGCCACTAGCGGGGGTGGGAATGAGCAGTTCTTC
>-|-|TRBV7-6|TRBJ1-3
CASSLDGRIPGNTLYF
TGTGCCAGCAGCTTAGACGGGAGGATCCCTGGAAACACCCTATATTTT
>TRBD1|-|TRBV7-8|TRBJ1-2
CASSLESRDSYFRGEWANYGYTF
TGTGCCAGCAGCTTAGAGTCTCGGGACAGTTATTTTCGAGGTGAATGGGCTAACTATGGCTACACCTTC
>TRBD1|medium-sized|TRBV19|TRBJ1-5
CASRTTGWGGNQPQHF
TGTGCCAGTAGAACGACAGGGTGGGGTGGCAATCAGCCCCAGCATTTT
>TRBD2|-|TRBV29-1|TRBJ2-1
CSSFGTSGDYSDEQFF
TGCAGCTCCTTCGGGACTAGCGGGGATTACAGCGATGAGCAGTTCTTC